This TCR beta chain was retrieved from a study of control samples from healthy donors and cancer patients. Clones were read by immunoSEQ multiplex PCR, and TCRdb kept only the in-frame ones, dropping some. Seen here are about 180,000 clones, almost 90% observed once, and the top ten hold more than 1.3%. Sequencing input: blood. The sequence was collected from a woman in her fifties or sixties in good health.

CDR3 in DNA: TGCGCCAGCAGCTTGGTTCCCCCACCTACCCCCTCCTACGAGCAGTACTTC. Its translation: CASSLVPPPTPSYEQYF. The chain couples TRBV5-1 to TRBJ2-7; D unresolved. The CDR3 runs to 17 residues. The V gene's germline CDR1 is SGHRS and CDR2 YFSETQ. With 0 bases removed from V and 0 bases from J, the gap between germline ends came to 16 bases.